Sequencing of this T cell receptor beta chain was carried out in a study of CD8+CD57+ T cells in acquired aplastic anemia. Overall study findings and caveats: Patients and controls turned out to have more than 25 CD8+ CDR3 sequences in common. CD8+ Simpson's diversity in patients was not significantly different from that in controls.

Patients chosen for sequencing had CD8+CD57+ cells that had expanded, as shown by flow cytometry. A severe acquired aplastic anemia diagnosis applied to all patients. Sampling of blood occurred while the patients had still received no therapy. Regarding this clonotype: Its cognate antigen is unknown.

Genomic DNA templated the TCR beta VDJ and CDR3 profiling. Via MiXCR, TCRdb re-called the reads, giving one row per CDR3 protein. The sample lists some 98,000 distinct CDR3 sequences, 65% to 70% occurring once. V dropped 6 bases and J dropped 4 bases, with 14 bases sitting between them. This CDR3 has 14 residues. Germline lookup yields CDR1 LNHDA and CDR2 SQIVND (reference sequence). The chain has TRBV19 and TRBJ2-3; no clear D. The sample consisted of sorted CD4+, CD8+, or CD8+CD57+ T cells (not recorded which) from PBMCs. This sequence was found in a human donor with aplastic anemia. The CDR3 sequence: CASRPGSAPDTQYF. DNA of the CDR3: TGTGCCAGTAGGCCCGGGTCAGCTCCAGATACGCAGTATTTT.